This T cell receptor (beta chain) is from a study of human T cells and chemical hapten exposure. General study points: Once DPC sensitization occurred, TCRs above 1 in 1000 frequency showed no change. Compared to controls, expanded TCRs made significantly more large clusters of similar CDR3s.

Concerning this clonotype itself: Antigen unknown.

Library preparation tagged each individual cDNA molecule with a unique molecular identifier. Authors' processing steps: Sample TCR totals centred on a median of around 95,000, ranging roughly 20,000 to 690,600. TCRdb re-called the RACE reads with MiXCR, one entry per CDR3 protein. These V and J calls derive from TCRdb rather than the authors' analysis. This sample has nearly 80,000 distinct CDR3 sequences, with over 9% found just once. The time point is: patch test 1, 2 weeks after DPC sensitization. The sample's treatment: therapeutic diphenylcyclopropenone sensitization with weekly scalp DPC. The CDR3 is 13 residues long. The V end lost 6 bases, the J end lost 4 bases, and 10 bases lay between the germline ends.

The sample here was whole blood, taken in connection with sensitization to the hapten diphenylcyclopropenone (DPC). This receptor was taken from a woman in her 50s with alopecia areata. Some clones in this sample may be carry-over from other donors' samples. The chain uses TRBV12-3 or TRBV12-4 and TRBJ2-1, with D possibly called TRBD1 or TRBD2 (5 bases each). CDR3 region: CASRRGVYNEQFF. The CDR3 DNA is TGTGCCAGCAGGAGGGGAGTTTACAATGAGCAGTTCTTC.